The rows below give T cell receptor beta chains drawn from one sample of a study of blood T cell repertoires in COVID-19. Assay used: immunoSEQ multiplex PCR; TCRdb lists only in-frame clones, some missing. The sample consists of 95,000 to 100,000 clones, 84% of them appearing once. Sequenced material: peripheral blood. These receptor sequences come from a woman in her fifties or sixties with acute or convalescent COVID-19. CDR3s include the opening cysteine and the closing phenylalanine or tryptophan. Fields, in order: D gene, J gene, clone size, V gene, CDR3 DNA, CDR3 protein. A D gene is named only where the DNA matches it firmly. Size is stated for part of the rows, as once, few or many counts, or as a class when the clone is expanded.

TRBD1	TRBJ1-1	.	TRBV3-1/TRBV3-2	TGTGCCAGCAAACCCGGACAGGGAAAAGCTGAAGCTTTCTTT	CASKPGQGKAEAFF
TRBD1	TRBJ1-5	.	TRBV7-2	TGTGCCAGCAGCTTATCTGGACAGGGAGGCAATCAGCCCCAGCATTTT	CASSLSGQGGNQPQHF
TRBD1	TRBJ1-2	once	TRBV4-3	TGCGCCAGCAGCCAATCCCGGACAGGGGACTATGGCTACACCTTC	CASSQSRTGDYGYTF
.	TRBJ2-2	.	TRBV3-1/TRBV3-2	TGTGCCAGCAGCCCCCGTGCAGGGGGGCGTGGGAACACCGGGGAGCTGTTTTTT	CASSPRAGGRGNTGELFF
.	TRBJ1-2	.	TRBV6-5	TGTGCCAGCAGTTACTCGGAAAGGGGCGCAAAATATGGCTACACCTTC	CASSYSERGAKYGYTF
TRBD1	TRBJ1-4	.	TRBV5-1	TGCGCCAGCAGCATAGACAGGGATAATGAAAAACTGTTTTTT	CASSIDRDNEKLFF
TRBD1	TRBJ2-4	.	TRBV7-9	TGTGCCAGCAGCGCGGGACAGGGAGCCAAAAACATTCAGTACTTC	CASSAGQGAKNIQYF
TRBD1	TRBJ1-3	.	TRBV7-9	TGTGCCAGCAGCCCATGGACAGGGGGAAACACCATATATTTT	CASSPWTGGNTIYF
.	TRBJ1-2	many	TRBV6-5	TGTGCCAGCAGTTACTCGCGGGAAAGCGGCTATGGCTACACCTTC	CASSYSRESGYGYTF
TRBD1	TRBJ1-6	.	TRBV5-6	TGTGCCAGCACCATCCTGGACAGGGCGTTTGATCTCCTCCACTTT	CASTILDRAFDLLHF
.	TRBJ2-1	.	TRBV4-2	TGTGCCAGCAGCCGGCCCTCGAGGAATGAGCAGTTCTTC	CASSRPSRNEQFF
.	TRBJ1-1	.	TRBV11-3	TGTGCCAGCAGCCACGAGTTCCGTGAAGCTTTCTTT	CASSHEFREAFF
TRBD1	TRBJ2-1	.	TRBV18	TGTGCCAGCTCACCACTAGGCTTAATATCAGGGGGTAGTGAGCAGTTCTTC	CASSPLGLISGGSEQFF
TRBD1	TRBJ2-7	.	TRBV25-1	TGTGCCAGCAAAGGGGGCGGGTACGAGCAGTACTTC	CASKGGGYEQYF
.	TRBJ1-5	.	TRBV18	TGTGCCAGCTCACCACGCGAGGGAGGCGACTACAATCAGCCCCAGCATTTT	CASSPREGGDYNQPQHF
TRBD1	TRBJ2-7	.	TRBV5-4	TGTGCCAGCAGCTCCGGGACAGGGGGAGAGCAGTACTTC	CASSSGTGGEQYF
.	TRBJ1-2	.	TRBV7-9	TGTGCCAGCAGCCGGGGGACTAACTATGGCTACACCTTC	CASSRGTNYGYTF
TRBD1	TRBJ2-1	.	TRBV9	TGTGCCAGCACGGCCCGAACAGGGGTGAATGAGCAGTTCTTC	CASTARTGVNEQFF
TRBD2	TRBJ2-1	once	TRBV2	TGTGCCAGCAGTGAATTGAAGGGCGGGGGGCCCCAGTTCTTC	CASSELKGGGPQFF
.	TRBJ1-6	.	TRBV30	TGTGCCTCAATCTCGGGTTCGGGGTGGAATTCACCCCTCCACTTT	CASISGSGWNSPLHF
TRBD1	TRBJ2-5	.	TRBV7-7	TGTGCTAGCAGCAGACAGGGATACGCGGAGACCCAGTACTTC	CASSRQGYAETQYF
TRBD1	TRBJ1-2	.	TRBV7-2	TGTGCCAGCAGCCTAGGGACAGGGGAAAGCTATGGCTACACCTTC	CASSLGTGESYGYTF
.	TRBJ1-6	.	TRBV5-1	TGCGCCAGCAGCTTGGACCTCGGGTATAATTCACCCCTCCACTTT	CASSLDLGYNSPLHF
.	TRBJ1-5	.	TRBV4-1	TGCGCCAGCAGCCAAGATGAGGGAGGGAGCAATCAGCCCCAGCATTTT	CASSQDEGGSNQPQHF
.	TRBJ1-4	.	TRBV3-1/TRBV3-2	TGTGCCAGCAGCCAGGGCGCCGGGGGAAAACTGTTTTTT	CASSQGAGGKLFF
.	TRBJ1-4	.	TRBV9	TGTGCCAGCAGCCTCGCGGGCAGGACTAATGAAAAACTGTTTTTT	CASSLAGRTNEKLFF
.	TRBJ1-2	.	TRBV4-1	TGCGCCAGCAGCCAAGCCCTTTATCGACAAGTATATGGCTACACCTTC	CASSQALYRQVYGYTF
TRBD1	TRBJ1-2	.	TRBV7-9	TGTGCCAGCAGCTACGGGACAGGGGCCTATGGCTACACCTTC	CASSYGTGAYGYTF
TRBD2	TRBJ2-7	.	TRBV7-2	TGTGCCAGCAGCTTAGAGGGCGGGGGGGTTTACGAGCAGTACTTC	CASSLEGGGVYEQYF
TRBD1	TRBJ1-1	once	TRBV9	TGTGCCAGCAGCCCCCGGACAGGGGGCACTGAAGCTTTCTTT	CASSPRTGGTEAFF
TRBD1	TRBJ1-2	.	TRBV27	TGTGCCAGCAGAGACGACAGGGGCTATGGCTACACCTTC	CASRDDRGYGYTF
TRBD2	TRBJ2-2	.	TRBV2	TGTGCCAGCGGGGCAGGGAGGGGTACCGGGGAGCTGTTTTTT	CASGAGRGTGELFF
.	TRBJ2-7	.	TRBV27	TGTGCCAGCAGTTTATCAGGGGTAGGGGAGCAGTACTTC	CASSLSGVGEQYF
TRBD1	TRBJ1-5	once	TRBV4-2	TGTGCCAGCAGCCAAGGACAGGGGAAACATCAGCCCCAGCATTTT	CASSQGQGKHQPQHF
TRBD1	TRBJ2-5	.	TRBV12-5	TGTGCTAGTGGTTTGCAGGGGGCGCGGGAGACCCAGTACTTC	CASGLQGARETQYF
TRBD1	TRBJ2-7	.	TRBV2	TGTGCCAGCAGTGTGGGGGAGACAGGGCGAGGGTACGAGCAGTACTTC	CASSVGETGRGYEQYF
.	TRBJ2-7	.	TRBV5-1	TGCGCCAGCAGCTCGGCGGATAGGACTCACGAGCAGTACTTC	CASSSADRTHEQYF
.	TRBJ2-4	few	TRBV13	TGTGCCAGCAGCCTTCGGGGGGCAGCCAAAAACATTCAGTACTTC	CASSLRGAAKNIQYF